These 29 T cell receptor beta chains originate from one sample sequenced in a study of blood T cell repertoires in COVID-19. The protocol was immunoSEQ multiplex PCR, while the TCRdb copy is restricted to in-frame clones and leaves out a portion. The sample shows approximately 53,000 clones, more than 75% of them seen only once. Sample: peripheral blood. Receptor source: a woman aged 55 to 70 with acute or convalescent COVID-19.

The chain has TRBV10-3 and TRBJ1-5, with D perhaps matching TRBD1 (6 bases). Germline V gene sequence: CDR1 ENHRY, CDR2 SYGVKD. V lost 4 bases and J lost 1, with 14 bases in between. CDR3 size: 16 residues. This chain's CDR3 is CAISGWGPSSNQPQHF. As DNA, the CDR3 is TGTGCCATCAGTGGGTGGGGGCCTAGCAGCAATCAGCCCCAGCATTTT.

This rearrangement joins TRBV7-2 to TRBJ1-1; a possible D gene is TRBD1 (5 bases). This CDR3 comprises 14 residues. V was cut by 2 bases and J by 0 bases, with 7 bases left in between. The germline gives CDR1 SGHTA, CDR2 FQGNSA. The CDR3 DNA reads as TGTGCCAGCAGCTTAACGGGGGTGAACACTGAAGCTTTCTTT. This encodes CASSLTGVNTEAFF.

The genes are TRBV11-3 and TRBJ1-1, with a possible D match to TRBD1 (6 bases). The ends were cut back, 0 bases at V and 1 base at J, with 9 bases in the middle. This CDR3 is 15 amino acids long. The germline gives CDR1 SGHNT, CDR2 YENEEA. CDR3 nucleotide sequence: TGTGCCAGCAGCTTAGACGGGACACCGAACACTGAAGCTTTCTTT. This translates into CASSLDGTPNTEAFF.

As DNA, the CDR3 is TGTGCCAGCAGTTTCGACACTAGCAATCAGCCCCAGCATTTT. As protein: CASSFDTSNQPQHF. The gene calls are TRBV6-6 and TRBJ1-5; D not certain. CDR1 and CDR2 (germline): MNHNY, SVGAGI (reference sequence). V was shortened by 4 bases and J by 0 bases, with 7 bases between the two germline ends. This CDR3 region has 14 residues.

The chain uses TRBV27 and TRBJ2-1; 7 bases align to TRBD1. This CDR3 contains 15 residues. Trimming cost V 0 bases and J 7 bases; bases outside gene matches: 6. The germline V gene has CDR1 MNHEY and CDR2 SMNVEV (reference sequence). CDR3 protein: CASSLSLGQRNEQFF. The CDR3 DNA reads TGTGCCAGCAGTTTATCCTTGGGACAGAGAAATGAGCAGTTCTTC.

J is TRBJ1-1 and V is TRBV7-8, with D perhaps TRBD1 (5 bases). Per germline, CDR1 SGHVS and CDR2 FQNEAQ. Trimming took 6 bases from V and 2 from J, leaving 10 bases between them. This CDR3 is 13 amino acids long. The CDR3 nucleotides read TGTGCCAGCAGTAGCAGGGCAAACACTGAAGCTTTCTTT. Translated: CASSSRANTEAFF.

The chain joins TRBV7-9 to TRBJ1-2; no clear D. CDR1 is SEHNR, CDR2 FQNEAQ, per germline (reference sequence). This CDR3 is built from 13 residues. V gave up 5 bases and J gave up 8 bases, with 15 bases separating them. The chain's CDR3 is CASSRNPNGGYTF. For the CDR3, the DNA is TGTGCCAGCAGCCGAAACCCCAATGGCGGCTACACCTTC.

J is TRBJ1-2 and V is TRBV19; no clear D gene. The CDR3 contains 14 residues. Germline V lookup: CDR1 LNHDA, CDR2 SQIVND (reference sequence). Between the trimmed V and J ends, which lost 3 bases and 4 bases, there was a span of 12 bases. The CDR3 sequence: CASSIVGEGYGYTF. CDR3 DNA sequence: TGTGCCAGTAGTATCGTCGGGGAGGGCTATGGCTACACCTTC.

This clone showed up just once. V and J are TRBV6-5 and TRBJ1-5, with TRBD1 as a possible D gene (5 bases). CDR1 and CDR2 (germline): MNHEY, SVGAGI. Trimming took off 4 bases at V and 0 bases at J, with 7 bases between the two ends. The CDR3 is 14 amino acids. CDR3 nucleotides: TGTGCCAGCAGTTCAGGGTTTAGCAATCAGCCCCAGCATTTT. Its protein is CASSSGFSNQPQHF.

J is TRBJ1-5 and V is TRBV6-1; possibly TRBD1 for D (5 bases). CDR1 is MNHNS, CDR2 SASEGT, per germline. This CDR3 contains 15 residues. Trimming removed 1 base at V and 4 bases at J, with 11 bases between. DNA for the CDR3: TGTGCCAGCAGTGAAGTCGGGCAGGGAAATCAGCCCCAGCATTTT. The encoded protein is CASSEVGQGNQPQHF.

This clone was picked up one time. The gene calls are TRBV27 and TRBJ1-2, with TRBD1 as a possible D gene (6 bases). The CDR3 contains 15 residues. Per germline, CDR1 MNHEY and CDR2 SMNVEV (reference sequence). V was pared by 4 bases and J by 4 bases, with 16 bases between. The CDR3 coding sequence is TGTGCCAGCAGTTCCCGGGATAAAGGGGGCTATGGCTACACCTTC. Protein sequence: CASSSRDKGGYGYTF.

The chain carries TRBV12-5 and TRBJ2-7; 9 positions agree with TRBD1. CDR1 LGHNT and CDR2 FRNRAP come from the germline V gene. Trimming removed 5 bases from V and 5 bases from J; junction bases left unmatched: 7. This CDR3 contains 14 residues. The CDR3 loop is CASGARDRAHEQYF. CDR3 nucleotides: TGTGCTAGTGGTGCCCGGGACAGGGCCCACGAGCAGTACTTC.

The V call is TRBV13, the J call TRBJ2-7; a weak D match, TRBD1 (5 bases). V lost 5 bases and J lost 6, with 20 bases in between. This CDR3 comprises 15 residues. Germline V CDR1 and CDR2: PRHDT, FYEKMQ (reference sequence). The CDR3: CASSRRQPWASEQYF. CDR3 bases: TGTGCCAGCAGCAGGAGACAGCCCTGGGCTAGCGAGCAGTACTTC.

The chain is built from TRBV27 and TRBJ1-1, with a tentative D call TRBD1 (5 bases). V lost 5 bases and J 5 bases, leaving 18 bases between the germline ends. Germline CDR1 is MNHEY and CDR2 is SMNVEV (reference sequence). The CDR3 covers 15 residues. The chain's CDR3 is CASSPRLPGGTEAFF. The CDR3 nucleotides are TGTGCCAGCAGTCCCCGACTCCCCGGGGGGACTGAAGCTTTCTTT.

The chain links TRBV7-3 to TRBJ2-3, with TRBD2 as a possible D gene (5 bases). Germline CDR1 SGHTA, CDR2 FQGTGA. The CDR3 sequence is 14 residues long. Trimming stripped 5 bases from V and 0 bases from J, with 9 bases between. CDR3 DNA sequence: TGTGCCAGCAGCACAAGAGGGAGCACAGATACGCAGTATTTT. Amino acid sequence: CASSTRGSTDTQYF.

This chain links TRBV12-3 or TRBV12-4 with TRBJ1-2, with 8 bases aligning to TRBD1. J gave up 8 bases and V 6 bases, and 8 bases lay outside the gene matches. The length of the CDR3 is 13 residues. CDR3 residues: CASRGTGKVGYTF. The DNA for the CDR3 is TGTGCCAGCAGGGGGACAGGCAAAGTAGGCTACACCTTC.

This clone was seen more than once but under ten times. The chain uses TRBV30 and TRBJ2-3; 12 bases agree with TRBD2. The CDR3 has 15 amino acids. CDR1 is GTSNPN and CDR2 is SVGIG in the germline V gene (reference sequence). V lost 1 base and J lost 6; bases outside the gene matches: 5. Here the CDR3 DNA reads TGTGCCTGGAGTGGACTAGCGGGGGCGGTGGATACGCAGTATTTT. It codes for CAWSGLAGAVDTQYF.

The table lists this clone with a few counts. CDR3 protein: CASSVGILGQGEDSPLHF. The DNA for the CDR3 is TGTGCCAGCAGCGTAGGAATCTTGGGACAGGGGGAGGATTCACCCCTCCACTTT. The genes are TRBV9 and TRBJ1-6; 11 bases are a match to TRBD1. Germline-derived CDR1 and CDR2 are SGDLS and YYNGEE. The V segment lost 0 bases and the J segment 8 bases; nucleotides outside the gene matches: 10. The CDR3 is made up of 18 amino acids.

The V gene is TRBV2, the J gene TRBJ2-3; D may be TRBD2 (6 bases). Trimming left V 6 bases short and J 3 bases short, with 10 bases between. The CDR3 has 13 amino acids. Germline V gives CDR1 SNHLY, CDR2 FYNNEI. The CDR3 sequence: CASSLTRTDTQYF. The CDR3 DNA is TGTGCCAGCAGCCTGACTAGAACAGATACGCAGTATTTT.

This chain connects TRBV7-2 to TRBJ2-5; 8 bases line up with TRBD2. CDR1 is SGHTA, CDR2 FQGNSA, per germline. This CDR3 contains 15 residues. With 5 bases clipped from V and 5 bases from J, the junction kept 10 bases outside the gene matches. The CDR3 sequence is CASSIRLALTETQYF. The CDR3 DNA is TGTGCCAGCAGCATCAGACTAGCGCTAACGGAGACCCAGTACTTC.

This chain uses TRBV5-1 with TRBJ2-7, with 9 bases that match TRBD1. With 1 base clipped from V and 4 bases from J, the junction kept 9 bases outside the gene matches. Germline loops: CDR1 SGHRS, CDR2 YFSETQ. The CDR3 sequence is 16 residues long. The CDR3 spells CASSLIGGQGSYEQYF. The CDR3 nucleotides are TGCGCCAGCAGCTTGATCGGGGGACAGGGATCATACGAGCAGTACTTC.

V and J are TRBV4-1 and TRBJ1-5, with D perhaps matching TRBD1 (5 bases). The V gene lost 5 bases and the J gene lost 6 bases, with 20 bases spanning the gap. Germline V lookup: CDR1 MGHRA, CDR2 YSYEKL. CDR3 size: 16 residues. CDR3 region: CASSYESGQGSQPQHF. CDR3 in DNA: TGCGCCAGCAGCTACGAGTCAGGGCAGGGCAGTCAGCCCCAGCATTTT.

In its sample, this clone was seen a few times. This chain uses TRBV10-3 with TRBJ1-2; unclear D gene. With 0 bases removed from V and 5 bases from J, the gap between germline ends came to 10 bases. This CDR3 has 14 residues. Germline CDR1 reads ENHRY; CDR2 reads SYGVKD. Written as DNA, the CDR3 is TGTGCCATCAGTGAGTCGGGAGACTGGTATGGCTACACCTTC. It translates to CAISESGDWYGYTF.

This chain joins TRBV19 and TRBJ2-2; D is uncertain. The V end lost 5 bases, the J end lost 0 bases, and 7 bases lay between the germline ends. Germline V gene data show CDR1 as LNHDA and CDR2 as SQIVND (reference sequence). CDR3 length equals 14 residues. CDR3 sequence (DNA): TGTGCCAGTAGTGTCCCTTCGAACACCGGGGAGCTGTTTTTT. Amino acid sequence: CASSVPSNTGELFF.

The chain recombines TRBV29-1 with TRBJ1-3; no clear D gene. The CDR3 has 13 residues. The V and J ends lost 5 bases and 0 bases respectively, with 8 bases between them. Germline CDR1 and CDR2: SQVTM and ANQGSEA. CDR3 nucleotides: TGCAGCGTTTCGTGGAGCTCTGGAAACACCATATATTTT. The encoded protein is CSVSWSSGNTIYF. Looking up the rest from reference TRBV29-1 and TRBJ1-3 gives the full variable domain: SAVISQKPSRDICQRGTSLTIQCQVDSQVTMMFWYRQQPGQSLTLIATANQGSEATYESGFVIDKFPISRPNLTFSTLTVSNMSPEDSSIYLCSVSWSSGNTIYFGEGSWLTVV.

As DNA, the CDR3 is TGTGCCAGCAGCTTGGGCGGGGGTCAAAACATTCAGTACTTC. It codes for CASSLGGGQNIQYF. The chain carries TRBV7-2 and TRBJ2-4, with 7 bases matching TRBD2. The germline CDR1 and CDR2 sequences are SGHTA and FQGNSA. The junction had 4 bases not matched to a gene; V was cut back by 3 bases and J by 5 bases. The CDR3 is 14 residues long.

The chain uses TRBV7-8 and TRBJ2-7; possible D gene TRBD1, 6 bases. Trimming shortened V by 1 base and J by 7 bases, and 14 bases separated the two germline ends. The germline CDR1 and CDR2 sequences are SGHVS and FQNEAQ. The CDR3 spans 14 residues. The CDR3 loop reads CASSLVPHREEQYF. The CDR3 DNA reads TGTGCCAGCAGCTTAGTACCACACAGGGAAGAGCAGTACTTC.

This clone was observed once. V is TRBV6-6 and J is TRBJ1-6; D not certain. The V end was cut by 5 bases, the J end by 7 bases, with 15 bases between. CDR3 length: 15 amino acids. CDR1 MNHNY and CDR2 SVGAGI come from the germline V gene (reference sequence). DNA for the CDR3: TGTGCCAGCAGTCGTACGGGAGGCAGCAATTCACCCCTCCACTTT. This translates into CASSRTGGSNSPLHF.

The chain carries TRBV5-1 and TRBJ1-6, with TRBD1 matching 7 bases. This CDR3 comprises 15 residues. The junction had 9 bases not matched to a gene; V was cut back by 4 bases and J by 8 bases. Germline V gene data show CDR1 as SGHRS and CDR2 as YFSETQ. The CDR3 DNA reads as TGCGCCAGCAGCCCGGAGGGGGCGCGGTATTCACCCCTCCACTTT. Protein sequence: CASSPEGARYSPLHF.